The 9 T cell receptor beta chains in this list originate from one sample, sequenced in a study of blood T cell repertoires in COVID-19 (dated by TCRdb to 2018 to 2021). Library preparation used the immunoSEQ multiplex PCR assay. TCRdb limited this immuneACCESS table to in-frame rearrangements with V and J called. A share of clones is missing; checked studies link under half to unresolved V genes, and the rest is unexplained. The sample records about 250,000 clones, approximately 82% of which are singletons. The ten biggest clones cover approximately 5.9% of the sample. The sequenced sample was peripheral blood. The receptors were sampled from an elderly man with acute or convalescent COVID-19.

This clone was seen once. The chain's CDR3 is CASSFGTGRHGYTF. CDR3 nucleotide sequence: TGTGCCAGCAGCTTTGGGACAGGGAGACATGGCTACACCTTC. V usage is TRBV7-8 and J usage is TRBJ1-2, with 9 bases aligning to TRBD1. The germline gives CDR1 SGHVS, CDR2 FQNEAQ. The CDR3 spans 14 residues. The ends lost 3 bases at V and 6 bases at J; junction bases unmatched: 5.

The CDR3 sequence: CASSETQGQPQHF. DNA for the CDR3: TGTGCCAGCAGTGAAACCCAGGGACAGCCCCAGCATTTT. V and J are TRBV2 and TRBJ1-5, with D possibly matching TRBD1 (5 bases). The V gene's germline CDR1 is SNHLY and CDR2 FYNNEI. The germline V and J ends were trimmed by 2 bases and 7 bases, with 9 bases remaining between them. CDR3 length equals 13 residues.

This rearrangement joins TRBV6-5 to TRBJ2-5, with a possible D match to TRBD1 (5 bases). The V gene lost 6 bases and the J gene lost 1 base, with 6 bases spanning the gap. Germline CDR1 reads MNHEY; CDR2 reads SVGAGI. The CDR3 covers 12 residues. The CDR3: CASRGPQETQYF. The CDR3 region has the DNA TGTGCCAGCAGGGGGCCCCAAGAGACCCAGTACTTC.

V usage is TRBV19 and J usage is TRBJ2-5; D remains unclear. The CDR3 sequence is 11 residues long. The germline CDR1 and CDR2 sequences are LNHDA and SQIVND (reference sequence). The germline V and J ends were trimmed by 3 bases and 5 bases, with 4 bases remaining between them. The CDR3 region is CASSIEETQYF. CDR3 DNA: TGTGCCAGTAGTATCGAGGAGACCCAGTACTTC. Drawing the rest from reference TRBV19 and TRBJ2-5, the complete variable domain is DGGITQSPKYLFRKEGQNVTLSCEQNLNHDAMYWYRQDPGQGLRLIYYSQIVNDFQKGDIAEGYSVSREKKESFPLTVTSAQKNPTAFYLCASSIEETQYFGPGTRLLVL.

V gene TRBV3-1 (or the pseudogene TRBV3-2) combines with J gene TRBJ1-1; 9 nucleotides line up with TRBD1. This CDR3 spans 14 amino acids. Germline V CDR1 and CDR2: LGHDT, YNNKEL (reference sequence). The V and J ends lost 3 bases and 4 bases, in that order; junction bases with no gene match: 3. This chain's CDR3 is CASSQGQGITEAFF. The DNA of the CDR3 is TGTGCCAGCAGCCAGGGACAGGGAATCACTGAAGCTTTCTTT.

V and J are TRBV28 and TRBJ1-2; perhaps TRBD1 as D (6 bases). Germline V lookup: CDR1 MDHEN, CDR2 SYDVKM. The CDR3 consists of 14 residues. Trimming took 7 bases from V and 8 from J, leaving 20 bases between them. The CDR3 DNA follows: TGTGCCAGCATTCGATGGGACAAGCGTGGCGGCTACACCTTC. It encodes CASIRWDKRGGYTF.

This chain links TRBV6-1 with TRBJ1-5; D gene unclear. Germline V gives CDR1 MNHNS, CDR2 SASEGT. Trimming removed 2 bases from V and 3 bases from J, with 5 bases in between. The CDR3 is made up of 13 amino acids. CDR3: CASSEWANQPQHF. In DNA, the CDR3 is TGTGCCAGCAGTGAATGGGCCAATCAGCCCCAGCATTTT.

The chain recombines TRBV28 with TRBJ2-1; D is ambiguous. Germline V lookup: CDR1 MDHEN, CDR2 SYDVKM. Deletions cut 5 bases from V and 2 bases from J, with 10 bases between. The CDR3 sequence is 14 residues long. The CDR3 region is CASSVGSTYNEQFF. The CDR3 DNA reads as TGTGCCAGCAGTGTTGGTTCTACCTACAATGAGCAGTTCTTC.

This clone was picked up a small number of times. The rearrangement links TRBV5-1 to TRBJ2-7; 7 positions match TRBD1. V shed 1 base, J shed 6 bases, and the junction held 7 bases outside the gene matches. Germline CDR1 and CDR2: SGHRS and YFSETQ. The CDR3 has 14 amino acids. This chain's CDR3 is CASSLWTGGGEQYF. The CDR3 region has the DNA TGCGCCAGCAGCTTGTGGACAGGTGGTGGCGAGCAGTACTTC. The variable domain in full, with the rest retrieved from reference TRBV5-1 and TRBJ2-7, is KAGVTQTPRYLIKTRGQQVTLSCSPISGHRSVSWYQQTPGQGLQFLFEYFSETQRNKGNFPGRFSGRQFSNSRSEMNVSTLELGDSALYLCASSLWTGGGEQYFGPGTRLTVT.